These T cell receptor beta chains were read from a single sample in a study of cytomegalovirus exposure and HLA in healthy donors. Method: immunoSEQ multiplex PCR; TCRdb's copy keeps in-frame clones and lacks some. This sample has 120,000 to 150,000 clones; 73% occur once, and the top ten carry 1% to 1.5%. Source material: PBMCs. The source is a woman aged 40 to 49 in good health and CMV-seronegative. The CDR3 runs from the conserved cysteine through the conserved F or W. D genes are given only for firm matches. Clone size is stated in some rows and not others, as once, few, many or a class when expanded.

j_call cdr3_length d_call clone_size v_call cdr3_aa cdr3_nt
TRBJ2-3 15 NA few TRBV6-6 CASRTPGSSTDTQYF TGTGCCAGCAGGACCCCGGGGTCTAGCACAGATACGCAGTATTTT
TRBJ1-6 18 NA NA TRBV4-2 CASSQDNIRGTYNSPLHF TGTGCCAGCAGCCAAGACAATATAAGGGGAACCTATAATTCACCCCTCCACTTT
TRBJ1-2 14 TRBD1 NA TRBV14 CASSQGQPNYGYTF TGTGCCAGCAGCCAGGGACAGCCTAACTATGGCTACACCTTC
TRBJ1-2 15 NA NA TRBV7-9 CASSDVVGGDYGYTF TGTGCCAGCAGCGACGTCGTAGGGGGGGACTATGGCTACACCTTC
TRBJ2-7 16 NA NA TRBV11-2 CASSLGSPGLTYEQYF TGTGCCAGCAGCTTAGGGAGTCCGGGACTGACCTACGAGCAGTACTTC
TRBJ1-1 14 NA NA TRBV7-3 CASSLTAQGNEAFF TGTGCCAGCAGCTTAACGGCCCAGGGAAATGAAGCTTTCTTT
TRBJ2-2 16 TRBD1 NA TRBV5-1 CASSPPGQGNTGELFF TGCGCCAGCAGCCCGCCGGGACAGGGGAACACCGGGGAGCTGTTTTTT
TRBJ1-2 16 TRBD1 few TRBV4-1 CASSQGGNRGSYGYTF TGCGCCAGCAGCCAAGGGGGGAACAGGGGAAGCTATGGCTACACCTTC
TRBJ1-2 12 NA NA TRBV2 CASKTGDYGYTF TGTGCCAGCAAGACAGGAGACTATGGCTACACCTTC
TRBJ1-2 15 NA NA TRBV5-4 CASSTQGILRSGYTF TGTGCCAGCAGCACTCAGGGGATTCTCAGGTCTGGCTACACCTTC
TRBJ1-5 15 TRBD1 NA TRBV7-9 CASSPKGTGVEPQHF TGTGCCAGCAGCCCTAAAGGGACAGGAGTGGAGCCCCAGCATTTT
TRBJ1-5 15 NA few TRBV2 CASSVQGLNNQPQHF TGTGCCAGCAGTGTCCAGGGGCTTAACAATCAGCCCCAGCATTTT
TRBJ1-1 14 TRBD1 NA TRBV6-1 CASSRGNEGAEAFF TGTGCCAGCAGCAGGGGGAATGAGGGGGCTGAAGCTTTCTTT
TRBJ2-5 14 NA NA TRBV25-1 CATRGRRVKETQYF TGTGCCACCAGGGGGAGGCGCGTGAAAGAGACCCAGTACTTC
TRBJ1-2 14 NA once TRBV6-1 CASSEGGRAYGYTF TGTGCCAGCAGTGAAGGGGGCAGGGCCTATGGCTACACCTTC
TRBJ2-6 16 TRBD1 NA TRBV11-2 CASSLTGGFGANVLTF TGTGCCAGCAGCTTAACAGGGGGCTTTGGGGCCAACGTCCTGACTTTC
TRBJ1-4 14 NA NA TRBV5-5 CASSRISDHEKLFF TGTGCCAGCAGCCGAATCAGCGATCATGAAAAACTGTTTTTT
TRBJ2-2 15 NA NA TRBV27 CASTGGARKPGELFF TGTGCCAGCACGGGGGGCGCGAGAAAACCCGGGGAGCTGTTTTTT
TRBJ1-2 19 TRBD1 NA TRBV7-8 CASSPLRHCGTAMNYGYTF TGTGCCAGCAGCCCGCTAAGACATTGCGGGACAGCGATGAACTATGGCTACACCTTC
TRBJ1-1 15 NA once TRBV9 CASSVQGTMNTEAFF TGTGCCAGCAGCGTACAGGGTACCATGAACACTGAAGCTTTCTTT
TRBJ2-7 13 TRBD2 few TRBV10-3 CAISDGLAYEQYF TGTGCCATCAGTGACGGACTAGCCTACGAGCAGTACTTC
TRBJ1-6 12 NA few TRBV5-6 CASSLRVSPLHF TGTGCCAGCAGCCTACGGGTTTCACCCCTCCACTTT
TRBJ2-3 13 TRBD1 NA TRBV2 CASSAGGADTQYF TGTGCCAGCAGTGCAGGGGGCGCGGATACGCAGTATTTT
TRBJ1-5 13 NA once TRBV27 CASSILQDQPQHF TGTGCCAGCAGTATCCTACAGGATCAGCCCCAGCATTTT
TRBJ2-5 16 TRBD2 NA TRBV11-3 CASSPGSGANQETQYF TGTGCCAGCAGCCCCGGAAGCGGGGCCAACCAAGAGACCCAGTACTTC
TRBJ2-5 16 TRBD2 NA TRBV7-8 CASSSTLAGVRETQYF TGTGCCAGCAGCTCTACATTAGCGGGGGTGAGAGAGACCCAGTACTTC
TRBJ1-5 14 NA NA TRBV7-2 CASSSTTVDQPQHF TGTGCCAGCAGCTCGACGACAGTCGATCAGCCCCAGCATTTT
TRBJ1-1 13 NA NA TRBV27 CASISSDGTEAFF TGTGCCAGCATTTCGAGTGATGGCACTGAAGCTTTCTTT
TRBJ1-4 16 NA few TRBV4-2 CASSQDRGPTNEKLFF TGTGCCAGCAGCCAAGATAGGGGCCCAACTAATGAAAAACTGTTTTTT
TRBJ2-3 17 TRBD2 NA TRBV9 CASSVDASGVLTDTQYF TGTGCCAGCAGCGTAGACGCTAGCGGGGTTCTCACAGATACGCAGTATTTT
TRBJ1-2 15 NA NA TRBV28 CASSPRTARNYGYTF TGTGCCAGCAGTCCCCGGACAGCTCGTAACTATGGCTACACCTTC
TRBJ2-2 12 NA once TRBV19 CASIGGTGELFF TGTGCCAGTATCGGGGGCACCGGGGAGCTGTTTTTT
TRBJ1-2 12 NA NA TRBV27 CASSTPGEGYTF TGTGCCAGCAGTACACCAGGGGAGGGCTACACCTTC
TRBJ1-5 15 TRBD1 NA TRBV9 CASSAGQGPNQPQHF TGTGCCAGCAGCGCCGGACAGGGGCCGAATCAGCCCCAGCATTTT
TRBJ2-1 16 NA once TRBV19 CASSNPWRGANNEQFF TGTGCCAGTAGTAACCCTTGGCGCGGGGCGAACAATGAGCAGTTCTTC
TRBJ1-4 16 NA NA TRBV12-2 CASRLNWDRANEKLFF TGTGCAAGTCGCTTAAATTGGGACAGGGCTAATGAAAAACTGTTTTTT
TRBJ2-7 15 TRBD1 NA TRBV6-1 CASSERQGEFYEQYF TGTGCCAGCAGTGAACGACAGGGGGAATTCTACGAGCAGTACTTC
TRBJ1-2 13 TRBD1 NA TRBV6-5 CASRSGQGRGYTF TGTGCCAGCAGATCTGGACAGGGACGCGGCTACACCTTC
TRBJ1-6 15 TRBD1 NA TRBV10-3 CAIRMTGGSDSPLHF TGTGCCATCAGGATGACAGGGGGCTCGGATTCACCCCTCCACTTT
TRBJ1-5 14 TRBD1 few TRBV6-5 CASSRGTGEQPQHF TGTGCCAGCAGTCGAGGGACAGGGGAACAGCCCCAGCATTTT
TRBJ2-2 16 NA NA TRBV15 CATSSRTDTNTGELFF TGTGCCACCAGCTCCCGGACAGACACGAACACCGGGGAGCTGTTTTTT
TRBJ1-2 14 NA NA TRBV11-2 CASSLRPSDYGYTF TGTGCCAGCAGCTTACGACCCAGCGACTATGGCTACACCTTC
TRBJ1-6 13 NA NA TRBV4-2 CASSQGRGSPLHF TGTGCCAGCAGCCAAGGGCGGGGATCACCCCTCCACTTT
TRBJ2-1 15 TRBD2 NA TRBV2 CASSVLSGGQAEQFF TGTGCCAGCAGTGTGCTTAGCGGGGGGCAGGCTGAGCAGTTCTTC
TRBJ2-5 15 TRBD1 NA TRBV6-4 CASSDGTGGAETQYF TGTGCCAGCAGTGACGGGACAGGGGGCGCGGAGACCCAGTACTTC
TRBJ2-5 17 TRBD1 NA TRBV28 CASSSSATTGGVATQYF TGTGCCAGCAGTTCGTCGGCCACAACAGGGGGCGTTGCGACCCAGTACTTC
TRBJ1-3 15 NA NA TRBV5-6 CASSLWGGSGNTIYF TGTGCCAGCAGCTTGTGGGGGGGCTCTGGAAACACCATATATTTT
TRBJ1-3 15 NA once TRBV2 CASSAQVISGNTIYF TGTGCCAGCAGTGCACAGGTTATCTCTGGAAACACCATATATTTT
TRBJ2-2 15 TRBD1 NA TRBV2 CASGSGTGGTGELFF TGTGCCAGCGGATCCGGGACAGGGGGAACCGGGGAGCTGTTTTTT
TRBJ1-1 13 TRBD1 NA TRBV27 CASSFGGGAEAFF TGTGCCAGCAGTTTCGGAGGGGGCGCTGAAGCTTTCTTT